This T cell receptor (beta chain) was documented in a study of blood T cell repertoires in COVID-19. In the original processing: Estimates of nucleated cell counts were drawn from the amplification of reference gene primers. The assay was immunoSEQ multiplex PCR, and TCRdb's table has in-frame clones only and misses some. V, J and clone size reflect that table, while D and trimming were determined from the DNA. The repertoire holds approximately 400,000 clones, with 85% to 90% as singletons. Donors were grouped by their self-reported clinical history. In germline, CDR1 is SGHAT, CDR2 FQNNGV. Trimming took 5 bases from V and 7 from J, leaving 15 bases between them. CDR3 length equals 15 residues.

This receptor was identified in a woman younger than 30 who had recovered from COVID-19. The gene calls are TRBV11-2 and TRBJ1-6; TRBD1 is a possible D gene (5 bases). The specimen sequenced was PBMCs or T cells enriched from blood (not recorded which). The CDR3 spells CASSPVGGVNSPLHF. As DNA, the CDR3 is TGTGCCAGCAGCCCAGTCGGGGGAGTCAATTCACCCCTCCACTTT.